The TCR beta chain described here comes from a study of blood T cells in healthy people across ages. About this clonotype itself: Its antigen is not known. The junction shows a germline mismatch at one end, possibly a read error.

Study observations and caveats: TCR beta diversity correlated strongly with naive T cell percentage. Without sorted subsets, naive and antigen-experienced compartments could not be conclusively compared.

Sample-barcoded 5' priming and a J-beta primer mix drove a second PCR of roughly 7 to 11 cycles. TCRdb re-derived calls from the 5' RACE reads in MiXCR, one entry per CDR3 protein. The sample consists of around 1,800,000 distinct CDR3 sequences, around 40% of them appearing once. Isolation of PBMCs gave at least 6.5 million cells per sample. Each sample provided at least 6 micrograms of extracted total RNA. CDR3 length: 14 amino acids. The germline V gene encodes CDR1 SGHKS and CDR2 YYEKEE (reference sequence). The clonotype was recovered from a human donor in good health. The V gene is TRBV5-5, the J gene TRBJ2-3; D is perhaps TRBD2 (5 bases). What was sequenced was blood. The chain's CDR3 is CTSRRTSLTDTQYF. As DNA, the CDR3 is TGTACCAGCAGGAGGACTTCACTCACAGATACGCAGTATTTT. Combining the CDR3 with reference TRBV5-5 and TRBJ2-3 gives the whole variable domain DAGVTQSPTHLIKTRGQQVTLRCSPISGHKSVSWYQQVLGQGPQFIFQYYEKEERGRGNFPDRFSARQFPNYSSELNVNALLLGDSALYLCTSRRTSLTDTQYFGPGTRLTVL.